This T cell receptor beta chain was documented in a study of blood T cell repertoires in COVID-19. Repertoires were generated with immunoSEQ multiplex PCR, while TCRdb's copy carries only in-frame clones and drops some. The sample holds fewer than 300,000 clones, less than 85% seen once. Germline CDR1 reads MNHEY; CDR2 reads SVGAGI. The CDR3 length is 15 residues. The V and J ends lost 7 bases and 2 bases respectively, with 16 bases between them. The rearrangement uses TRBV6-5 and TRBJ2-3; D is perhaps TRBD1 (6 bases). The TCR sequence derives from a woman aged 50 to 60 who had recovered from COVID-19. The sequenced sample was PBMCs or T cells enriched from blood (not recorded which). The chain's CDR3 is CASIVDRSYTDTQYF. The CDR3 DNA sequence: TGTGCCAGCATCGTTGACAGGTCTTACACAGATACGCAGTATTTT.